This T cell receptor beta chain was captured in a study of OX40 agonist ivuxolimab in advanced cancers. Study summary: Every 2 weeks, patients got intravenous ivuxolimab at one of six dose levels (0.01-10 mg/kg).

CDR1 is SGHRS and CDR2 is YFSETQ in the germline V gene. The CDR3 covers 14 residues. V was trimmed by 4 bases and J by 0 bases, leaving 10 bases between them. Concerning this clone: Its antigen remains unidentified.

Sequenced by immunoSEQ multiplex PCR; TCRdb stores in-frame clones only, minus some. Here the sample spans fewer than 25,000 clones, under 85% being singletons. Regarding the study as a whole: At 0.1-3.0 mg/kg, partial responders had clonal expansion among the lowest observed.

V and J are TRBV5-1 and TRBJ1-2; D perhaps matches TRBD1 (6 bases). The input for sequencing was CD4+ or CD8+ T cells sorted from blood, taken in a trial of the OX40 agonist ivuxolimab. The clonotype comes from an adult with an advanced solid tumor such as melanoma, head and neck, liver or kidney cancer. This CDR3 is CASSPWTANYGYTF. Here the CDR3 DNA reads TGCGCCAGCAGCCCCTGGACAGCTAACTATGGCTACACCTTC.